The clone carrying this T cell receptor beta chain was detected many times. The antigen is not known. These data originate in a study of HIV-infected patients and healthy controls. Study outcomes and limitations: HIV+ repertoires were severely depleted of MAIT alpha-chain CDR3s, unlike healthy controls.

The CDR3 loop spans 17 amino acids. Germline CDR1 is KGHSH and CDR2 is LQKENI. V was shortened by 0 bases and J by 6 bases, with 17 bases between the two germline ends. No cell fractionation was done, so the repertoire covers all unsorted peripheral blood T cells. The RNA source was a roughly 2.5 ml peripheral blood draw. Alpha and beta constant-region primers primed reverse transcription of about 500 ng RNA. Each of the alpha and beta chains got its own library through chain-specific third strand synthesis with indices. One primer pair amplified all rearrangements per chain; each cDNA got molecular barcodes. TCRdb re-called the 5' RACE reads with MiXCR, one entry per CDR3 protein. The sample holds 17,000 or so distinct CDR3 sequences, around 5% seen once.

The receptor was isolated from an adult in good health. The sequenced sample was blood. The V and J genes are TRBV18 and TRBJ2-2; D is undetermined. CDR3 sequence (DNA): TGTGCCAGCTCACCACCACAGAGCAGAGCCGGCCCCGGGGAGCTGTTTTTT. Its translation is CASSPPQSRAGPGELFF.